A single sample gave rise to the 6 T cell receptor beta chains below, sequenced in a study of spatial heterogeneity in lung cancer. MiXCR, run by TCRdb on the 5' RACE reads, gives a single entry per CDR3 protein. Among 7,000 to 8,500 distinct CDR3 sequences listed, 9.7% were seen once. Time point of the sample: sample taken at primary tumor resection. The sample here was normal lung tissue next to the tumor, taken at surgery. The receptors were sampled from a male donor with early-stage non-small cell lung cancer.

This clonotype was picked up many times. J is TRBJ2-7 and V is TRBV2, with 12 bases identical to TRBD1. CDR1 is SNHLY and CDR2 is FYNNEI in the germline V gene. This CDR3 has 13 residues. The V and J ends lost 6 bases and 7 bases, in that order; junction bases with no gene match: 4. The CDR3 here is CASRGQGAGEQYF. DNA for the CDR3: TGTGCCAGCAGGGGACAGGGGGCGGGGGAGCAGTACTTC.

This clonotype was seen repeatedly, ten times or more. CDR3 DNA sequence: TGTGCCACCAGTGGCCGGGACGGCACAGATACGCAGTATTTT. It yields the protein CATSGRDGTDTQYF. This chain links TRBV24-1 with TRBJ2-3; D is possibly TRBD1 or TRBD2 (5 bases each). CDR1 and CDR2 (germline): KGHDR, SFDVKD. The CDR3 loop spans 14 amino acids. Between the trimmed V and J ends, which lost 5 bases and 1 base, there was a span of 9 bases.

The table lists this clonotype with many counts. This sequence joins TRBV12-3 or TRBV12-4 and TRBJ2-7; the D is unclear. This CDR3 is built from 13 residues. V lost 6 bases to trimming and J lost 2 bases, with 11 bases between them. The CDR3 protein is CASSLDPAYEQYF. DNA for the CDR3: TGTGCCAGCAGCCTGGACCCAGCCTACGAGCAGTACTTC.

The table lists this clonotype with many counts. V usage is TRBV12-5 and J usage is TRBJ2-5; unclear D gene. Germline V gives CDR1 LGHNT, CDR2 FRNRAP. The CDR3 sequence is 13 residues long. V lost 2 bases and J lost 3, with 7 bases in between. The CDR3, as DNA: TGTGCTAGTGGTTTGAGTTCGGAAGAGACCCAGTACTTC. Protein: CASGLSSEETQYF. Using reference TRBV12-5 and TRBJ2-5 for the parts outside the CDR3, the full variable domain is DARVTQTPRHKVTEMGQEVTMRCQPILGHNTVFWYRQTMMQGLELLAYFRNRAPLDDSGMPKDRFSAEMPDATLATLKIQPSEPRDSAVYFCASGLSSEETQYFGPGTRLLVL.

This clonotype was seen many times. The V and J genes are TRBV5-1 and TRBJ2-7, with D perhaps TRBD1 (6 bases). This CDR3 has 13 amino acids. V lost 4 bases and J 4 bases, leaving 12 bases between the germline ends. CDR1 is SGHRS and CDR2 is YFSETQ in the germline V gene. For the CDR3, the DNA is TGCGCCAGCAGCAGAGAAGGGGGTTACGAGCAGTACTTC. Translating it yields CASSREGGYEQYF.

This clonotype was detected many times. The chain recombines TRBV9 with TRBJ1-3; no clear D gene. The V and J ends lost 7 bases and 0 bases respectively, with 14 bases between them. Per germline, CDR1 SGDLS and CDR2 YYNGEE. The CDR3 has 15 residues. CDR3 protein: CASRAGGISGNTIYF. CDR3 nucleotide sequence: TGTGCCAGCCGCGCGGGCGGGATCTCTGGAAACACCATATATTTT. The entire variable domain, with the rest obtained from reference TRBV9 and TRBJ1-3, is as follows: DSGVTQTPKHLITATGQRVTLRCSPRSGDLSVYWYQQSLDQGLQFLIQYYNGEERAKGNILERFSAQQFPDLHSELNLSSLELGDSALYFCASRAGGISGNTIYFGEGSWLTVV.